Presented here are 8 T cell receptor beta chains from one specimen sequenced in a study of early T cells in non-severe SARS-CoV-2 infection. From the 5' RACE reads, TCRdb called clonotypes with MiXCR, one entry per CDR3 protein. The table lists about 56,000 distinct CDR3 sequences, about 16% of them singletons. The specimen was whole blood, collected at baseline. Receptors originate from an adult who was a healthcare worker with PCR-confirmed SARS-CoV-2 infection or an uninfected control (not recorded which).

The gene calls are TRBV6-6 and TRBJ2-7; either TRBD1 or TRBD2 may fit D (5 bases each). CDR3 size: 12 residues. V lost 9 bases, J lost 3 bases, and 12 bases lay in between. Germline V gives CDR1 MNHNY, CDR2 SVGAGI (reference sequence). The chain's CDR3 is CASKGDRYEQYF. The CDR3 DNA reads TGTGCCAGTAAAGGGGACCGCTACGAGCAGTACTTC.

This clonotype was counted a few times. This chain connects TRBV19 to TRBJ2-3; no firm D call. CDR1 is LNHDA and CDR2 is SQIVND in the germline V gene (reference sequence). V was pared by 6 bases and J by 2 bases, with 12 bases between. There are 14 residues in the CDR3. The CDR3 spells CASSVPSLTDTQYF. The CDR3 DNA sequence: TGTGCCAGTAGCGTGCCCTCCCTCACAGATACGCAGTATTTT.

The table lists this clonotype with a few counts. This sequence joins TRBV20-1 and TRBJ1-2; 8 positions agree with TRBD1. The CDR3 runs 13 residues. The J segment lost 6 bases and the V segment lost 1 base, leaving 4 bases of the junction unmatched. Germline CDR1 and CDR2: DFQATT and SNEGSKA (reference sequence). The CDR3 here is CSARAGRGHGYTF. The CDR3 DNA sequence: TGCAGTGCTAGAGCTGGCAGGGGGCATGGCTACACCTTC.

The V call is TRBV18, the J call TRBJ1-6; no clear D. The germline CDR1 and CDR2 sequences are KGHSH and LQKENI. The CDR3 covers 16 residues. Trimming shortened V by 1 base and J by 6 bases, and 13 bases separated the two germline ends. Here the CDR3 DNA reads TGTGCCAGCTCACCACAGGGTGTGTCACCTAATTCACCCCTCCACTTT. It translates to CASSPQGVSPNSPLHF.

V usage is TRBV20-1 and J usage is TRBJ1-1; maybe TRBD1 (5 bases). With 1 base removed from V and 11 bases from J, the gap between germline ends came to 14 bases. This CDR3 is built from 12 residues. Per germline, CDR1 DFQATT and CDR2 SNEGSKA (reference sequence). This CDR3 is CSARVEGKGAFF. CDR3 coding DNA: TGCAGTGCTAGAGTGGAAGGGAAGGGGGCTTTCTTT.

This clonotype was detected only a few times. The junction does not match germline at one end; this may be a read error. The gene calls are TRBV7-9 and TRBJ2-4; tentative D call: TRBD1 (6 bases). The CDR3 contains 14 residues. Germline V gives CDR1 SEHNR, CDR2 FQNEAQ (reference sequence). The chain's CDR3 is CASSDRTAENIQYF. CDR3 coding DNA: TGTGCCAGCAGCGATCGGACAGCCGAAAACATTCAGTACTTC.

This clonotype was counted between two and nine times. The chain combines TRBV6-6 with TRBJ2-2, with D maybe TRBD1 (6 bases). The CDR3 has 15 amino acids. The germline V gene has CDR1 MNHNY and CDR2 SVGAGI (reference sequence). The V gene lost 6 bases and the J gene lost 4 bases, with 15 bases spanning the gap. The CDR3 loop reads CASRTNRAATGELFF. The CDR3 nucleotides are TGTGCCAGCAGAACTAACAGGGCGGCCACCGGGGAGCTGTTTTTT.

This CDR3 is CASSLTGTPQETQYF. The CDR3 nucleotides read TGTGCCAGCAGCTTAACCGGGACACCTCAAGAGACCCAGTACTTC. V usage is TRBV7-3 and J usage is TRBJ2-5; D perhaps matches TRBD1 (6 bases). Germline V lookup: CDR1 SGHTA, CDR2 FQGTGA. Trimming pared 0 bases from V and 2 bases from J, leaving 10 bases between. There are 15 residues in the CDR3.